The sample holds many counts of the clone carrying this T cell receptor (beta chain). Its antigen is undetermined. This entry comes from a study of response to subunit inactivated influenza vaccine. Germline V gives CDR1 SGHKS, CDR2 YYEKEE (reference sequence). The CDR3 contains 16 residues. V was clipped by 5 bases and J by 3 bases; unmatched bases: 12. TCRdb reanalysed the RT-PCR reads using MiXCR and keeps one entry per CDR3 protein. The data hold around 570,000 distinct CDR3 sequences, with approximately 7.7% observed a single time. Findings and caveats of the study: Few additional T cells are recruited per seasonal influenza vaccination, authors suggested.

J is TRBJ2-3 and V is TRBV5-5; 7 bases are a match to TRBD2. The TCR originated in a man between 50 and 75 years old who received an inactivated influenza vaccine. Specimen: PBMCs from blood, collected less than 30 months after vaccination. The CDR3 DNA reads TGTGCCAGCAGTCCGTTGTTCGGGAGGCGGACAGATACGCAGTATTTT. Protein product: CASSPLFGRRTDTQYF.